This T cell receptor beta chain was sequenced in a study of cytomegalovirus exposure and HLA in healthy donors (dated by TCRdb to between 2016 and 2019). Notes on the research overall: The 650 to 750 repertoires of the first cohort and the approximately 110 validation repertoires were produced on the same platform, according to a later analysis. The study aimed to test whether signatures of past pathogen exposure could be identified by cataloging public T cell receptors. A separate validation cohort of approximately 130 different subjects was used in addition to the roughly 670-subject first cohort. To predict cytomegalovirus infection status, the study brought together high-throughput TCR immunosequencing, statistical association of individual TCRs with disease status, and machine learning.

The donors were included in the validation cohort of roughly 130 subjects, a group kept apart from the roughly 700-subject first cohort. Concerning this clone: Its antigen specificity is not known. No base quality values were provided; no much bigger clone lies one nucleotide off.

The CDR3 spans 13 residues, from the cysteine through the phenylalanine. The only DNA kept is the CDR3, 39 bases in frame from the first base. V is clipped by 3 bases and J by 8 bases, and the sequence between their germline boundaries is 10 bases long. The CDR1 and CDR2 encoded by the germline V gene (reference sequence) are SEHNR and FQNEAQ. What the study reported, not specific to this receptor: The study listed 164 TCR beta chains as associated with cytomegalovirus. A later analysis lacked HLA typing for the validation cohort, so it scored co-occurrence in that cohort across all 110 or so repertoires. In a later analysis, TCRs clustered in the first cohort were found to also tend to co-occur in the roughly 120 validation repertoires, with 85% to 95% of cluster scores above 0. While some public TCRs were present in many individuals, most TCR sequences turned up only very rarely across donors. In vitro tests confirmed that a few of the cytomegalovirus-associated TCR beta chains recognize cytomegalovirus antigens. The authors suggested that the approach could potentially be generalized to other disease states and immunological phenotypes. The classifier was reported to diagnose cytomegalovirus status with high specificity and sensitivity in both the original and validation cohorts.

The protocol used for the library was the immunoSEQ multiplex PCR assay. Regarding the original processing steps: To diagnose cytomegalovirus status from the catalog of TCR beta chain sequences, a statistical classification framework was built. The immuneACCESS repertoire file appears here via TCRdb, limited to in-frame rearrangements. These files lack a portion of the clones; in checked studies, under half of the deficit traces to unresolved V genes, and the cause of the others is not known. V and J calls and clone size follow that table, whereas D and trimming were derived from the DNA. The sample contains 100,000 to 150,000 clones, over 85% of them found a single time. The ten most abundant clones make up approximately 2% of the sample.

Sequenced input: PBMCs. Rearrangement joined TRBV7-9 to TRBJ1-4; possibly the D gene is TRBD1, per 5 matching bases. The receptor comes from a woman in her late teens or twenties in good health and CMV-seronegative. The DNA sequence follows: TGTGCCAGCAGCTTTTCAGGGCGGGAAAAACTGTTTTTT. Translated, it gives CASSFSGREKLFF.